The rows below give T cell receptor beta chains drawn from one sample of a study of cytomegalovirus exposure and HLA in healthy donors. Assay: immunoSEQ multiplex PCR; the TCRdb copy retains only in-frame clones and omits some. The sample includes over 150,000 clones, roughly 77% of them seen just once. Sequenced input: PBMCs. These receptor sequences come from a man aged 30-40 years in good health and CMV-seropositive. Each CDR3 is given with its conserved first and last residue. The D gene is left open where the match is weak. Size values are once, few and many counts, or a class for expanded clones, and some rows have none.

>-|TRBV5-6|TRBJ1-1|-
TGTGCCAGCAGCTTCGGGAACACTGAAGCTTTCTTT
CASSFGNTEAFF
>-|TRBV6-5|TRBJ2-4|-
TGTGCCAGCAGCCCGGGACTGTTAAACATTCAGTACTTC
CASSPGLLNIQYF
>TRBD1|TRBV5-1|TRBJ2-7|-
TGCGCCAGCAGCTGGCCGGGACAGGGAAACGAGCAGTACTTC
CASSWPGQGNEQYF
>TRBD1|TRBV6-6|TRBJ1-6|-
TGTGCCAGCAGTCACAGGGGGGAAAATTCACCCCTCCACTTT
CASSHRGENSPLHF
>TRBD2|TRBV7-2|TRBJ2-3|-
TGTGCCAGCAGCTCTGCGGGAGGCCCTAGGGTCGATACGCAGTATTTT
CASSSAGGPRVDTQYF
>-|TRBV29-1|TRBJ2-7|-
TGCAGCGGATACAGGGACCCTAGGGAGCAGTACTTC
CSGYRDPREQYF
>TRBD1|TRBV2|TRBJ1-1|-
TGTGCCAGCAGTGTCCTGGGACAGGGTATCACTGAAGCTTTCTTT
CASSVLGQGITEAFF
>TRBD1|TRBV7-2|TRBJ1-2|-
TGTGCCAGCAGCCTCGGACAGGCTATCTATGGCTACACCTTC
CASSLGQAIYGYTF
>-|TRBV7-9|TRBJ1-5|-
TGTGCCAGCAGCTCCGGGGGGGCATGGGGAACTCAGCCCCAGCATTTT
CASSSGGAWGTQPQHF
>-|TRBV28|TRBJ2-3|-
TGTGCCAGCAGTTTATTAGCTCTTACTCGGCCAGATACGCAGTATTTT
CASSLLALTRPDTQYF
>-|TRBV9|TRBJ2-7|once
TGTGCCAGCAGCGTAGACGGGACACCAACCTACGAGCAGTACTTC
CASSVDGTPTYEQYF
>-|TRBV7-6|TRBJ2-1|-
TGTGCCAGCAGCCCCCGTTGGGGGCCTAGCTCCTACAATGAGCAGTTCTTC
CASSPRWGPSSYNEQFF
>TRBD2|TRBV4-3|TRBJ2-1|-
TGCGCCAGCAGCCAACTAGCGGGAGATCAGGATGAGCAGTTCTTC
CASSQLAGDQDEQFF
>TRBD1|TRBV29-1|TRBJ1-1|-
TGCAGCGTCGGTCGGGACAGGTCTGAAGCTTTCTTT
CSVGRDRSEAFF
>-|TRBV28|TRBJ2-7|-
TGTGCCAGCCCCCCTCGGCAGGGGAGCTCCTACGAGCAGTACTTC
CASPPRQGSSYEQYF
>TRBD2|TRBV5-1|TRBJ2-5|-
TGCGCCAGCAGCTTGGCAGGGACTACCTCAGAGACCCAGTACTTC
CASSLAGTTSETQYF
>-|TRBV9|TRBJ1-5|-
TGTGCCAGCAGCGCCGACAGTCGGGCCGATCAGCCCCAGCATTTT
CASSADSRADQPQHF
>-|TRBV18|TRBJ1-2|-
TGTGCCAGCTCACCGAGCGGGGGCGGGGGCTATGGCTACACCTTC
CASSPSGGGGYGYTF
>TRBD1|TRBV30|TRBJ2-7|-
TGTGCCTGGAGGCCCCAGGGGGTTAGGTACGAGCAGTACTTC
CAWRPQGVRYEQYF
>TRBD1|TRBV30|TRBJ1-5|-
TGTGCCTGGACACAGGGGTCGAATCAGCCCCAGCATTTT
CAWTQGSNQPQHF
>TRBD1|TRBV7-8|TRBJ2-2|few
TGTGCCAGCAGCTGGGACAGGGTCACCGGGGAGCTGTTTTTT
CASSWDRVTGELFF
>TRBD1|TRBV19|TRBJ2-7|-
TGTGCCAGTAGTACGTCAGGGGGTCTCGGCGAGCAGTACTTC
CASSTSGGLGEQYF
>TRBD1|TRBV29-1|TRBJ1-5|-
TGCAGCGTTGGTGGACAGGCGGGGCAGCCCCAGCATTTT
CSVGGQAGQPQHF